The clone carrying this TCR beta chain occurred a few times. Its antigen is unidentified. These data originate in a study of T cell repertoires in cytomegalovirus infection. Study information: Evidence of both CMV infection and a matching HLA type came from public TCR beta signatures.

The germline gives CDR1 SGHRS, CDR2 YFSETQ. The CDR3 length is 15 residues. J was trimmed by 10 bases and V by 2 bases; bases with no gene match: 9. The study's findings and limits: Identification of carriers of CMV plus the relevant HLA was achieved through cumulative public TCR beta family frequency. The ex vivo response was dominated by HLA-C-restricted CMV-specific TCR beta clonotypes.

Using its own MiXCR run on the reads, TCRdb lists one record per CDR3 protein. This sample carries some 920,000 distinct CDR3 sequences, approximately 31% of them seen once, and the ten largest clones take roughly 13%. This material consisted of cultured CD8+ T cells from PBMCs, taken from culture after CMV antigen stimulation. The V call is TRBV5-1, the J call TRBJ1-6; 7 bases line up with TRBD1. This sequence originates from a human donor in good health (CMV status not recorded). Some clones in this sample may be carry-over from other donors' samples. CDR3 amino acids: CASSFTGVLGSPLHF. The CDR3 DNA follows: TGCGCCAGCAGCTTCACAGGGGTCTTAGGATCACCCCTCCACTTT.